This T cell receptor (beta chain) is from a study of blood T cell repertoires in COVID-19. Study details: COVID-19 samples, acute and convalescent, were from the United States, Italy and Spain. Sources were T cells, B-cell-depleted T cells, or PBMCs; the material itself was cDNA or gDNA.

After removal of 4 bases from V and 3 bases from J, the junction contained 1 base not matched to a gene. The CDR3 spans 13 residues. The germline V gene has CDR1 SGHRS and CDR2 YFSETQ. The authors' processing: Nucleated cell number was recorded as an estimate derived from reference gene primer amplification. The assay was immunoSEQ multiplex PCR, and TCRdb's table has in-frame clones only and misses some. V and J calls and clone size follow that table, whereas D and trimming were derived from the DNA. The repertoire consists of 62,000 or so clones, with roughly nine tenths occurring once and the leading ten covering about 7.4%.

Input material: peripheral blood. The sequence came from a man aged 50 to 59 with active COVID-19. This rearrangement joins TRBV5-1 to TRBJ1-1, with 9 bases fitting TRBD1. The CDR3: CASSRTGDTEAFF. CDR3 nucleotide sequence: TGCGCCAGCAGCCGGACAGGGGACACTGAAGCTTTCTTT.